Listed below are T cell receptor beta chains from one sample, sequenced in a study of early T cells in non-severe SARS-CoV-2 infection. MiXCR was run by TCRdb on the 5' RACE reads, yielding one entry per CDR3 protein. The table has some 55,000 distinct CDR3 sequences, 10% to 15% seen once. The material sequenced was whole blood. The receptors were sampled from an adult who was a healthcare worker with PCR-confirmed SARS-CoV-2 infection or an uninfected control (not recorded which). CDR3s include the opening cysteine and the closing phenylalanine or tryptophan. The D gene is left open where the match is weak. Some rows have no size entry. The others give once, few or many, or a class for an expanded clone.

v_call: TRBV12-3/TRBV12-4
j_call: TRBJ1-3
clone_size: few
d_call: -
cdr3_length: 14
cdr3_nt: TGTGCCAGCAGTTTGGCCCAGACCCGAAACACCATATATTTT
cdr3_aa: CASSLAQTRNTIYF

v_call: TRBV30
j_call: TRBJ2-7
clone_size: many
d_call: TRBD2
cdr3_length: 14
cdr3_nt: TGTGCCTGGAGTTCCCTAGCGGGAGTTGGTGAGCAGTACTTC
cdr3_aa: CAWSSLAGVGEQYF

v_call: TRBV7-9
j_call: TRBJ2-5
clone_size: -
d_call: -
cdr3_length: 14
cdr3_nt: TGTGCCAGCAGCTTAGGGACAGCCCAAGAGACCCAGTACTTC
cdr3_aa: CASSLGTAQETQYF

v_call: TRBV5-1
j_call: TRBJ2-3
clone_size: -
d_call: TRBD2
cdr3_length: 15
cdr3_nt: TGCGCCAGCAGCGTTATAGCGGGGCCCACAGATACGCAGTATTTT
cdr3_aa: CASSVIAGPTDTQYF

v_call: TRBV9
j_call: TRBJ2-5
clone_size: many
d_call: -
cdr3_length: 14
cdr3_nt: TGTGCCAGCAGCCCGGGGGCTAAAACGGAGACCCAGTACTTC
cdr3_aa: CASSPGAKTETQYF

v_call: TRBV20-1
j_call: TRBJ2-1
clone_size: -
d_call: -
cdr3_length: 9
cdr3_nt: TGCAGTGCTAAGCCTGAGCAGTTCTTC
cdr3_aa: CSAKPEQFF

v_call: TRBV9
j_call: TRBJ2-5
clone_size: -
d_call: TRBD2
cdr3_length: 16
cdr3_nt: TGTGCCAGCAGCGAGGGACTAGCGGGCCTCCAAGAGACCCAGTACTTC
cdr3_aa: CASSEGLAGLQETQYF

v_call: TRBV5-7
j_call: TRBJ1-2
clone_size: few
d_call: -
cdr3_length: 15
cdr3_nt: TGTGCCAGCAGCTTGGCCGGGACTCAAAACTATGGCTACACCTTC
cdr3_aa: CASSLAGTQNYGYTF

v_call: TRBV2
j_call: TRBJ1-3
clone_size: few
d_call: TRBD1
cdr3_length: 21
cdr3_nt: TGTGCCAGCAGCCGGCCTACAATTGGGACAGGGATCATACCCTCTGGAAACACCATATATTTT
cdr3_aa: CASSRPTIGTGIIPSGNTIYF

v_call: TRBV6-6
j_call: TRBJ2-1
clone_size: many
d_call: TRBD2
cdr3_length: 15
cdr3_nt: TGTGCCACCAAGGCCGGGACTAGCGGGGGGGGTGAGCAGTTCTTC
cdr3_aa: CATKAGTSGGGEQFF

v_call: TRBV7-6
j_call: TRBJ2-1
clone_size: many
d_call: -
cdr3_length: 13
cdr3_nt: TGTGCCAGCAGCTTAGACCTCGCGAATGAGCAGTTCTTC
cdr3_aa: CASSLDLANEQFF

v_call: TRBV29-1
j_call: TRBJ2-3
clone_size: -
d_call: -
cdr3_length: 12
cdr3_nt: TGCAGCCCCGTGGCTAGCACAGATACGCAGTATTTT
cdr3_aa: CSPVASTDTQYF

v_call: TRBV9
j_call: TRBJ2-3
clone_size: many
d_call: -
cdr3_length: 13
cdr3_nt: TGTGCCAGCAGCGTCCCGACAGCAGATACGCAGTATTTT
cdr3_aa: CASSVPTADTQYF

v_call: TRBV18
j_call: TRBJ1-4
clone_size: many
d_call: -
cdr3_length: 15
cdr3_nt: TGTGCCAGCTCACGGCGGGAAGCAACTAATGAAAAACTGTTTTTT
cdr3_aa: CASSRREATNEKLFF

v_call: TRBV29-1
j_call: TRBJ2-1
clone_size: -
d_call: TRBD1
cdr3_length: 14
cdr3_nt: TGCAGCGTTAGCCGGGACAGATCCTACAATGAGCAGTTCTTC
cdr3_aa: CSVSRDRSYNEQFF

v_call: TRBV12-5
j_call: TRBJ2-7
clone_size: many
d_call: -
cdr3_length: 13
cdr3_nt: TGTGCTAGTGGTTTGTTCGGGCCCTACGAGCAGTACTTC
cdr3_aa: CASGLFGPYEQYF

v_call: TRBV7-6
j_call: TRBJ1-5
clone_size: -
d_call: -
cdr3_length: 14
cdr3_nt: TGTGCCAGCAGCTTAGTCCAGGGCCCAGGGCCCCAGCATTTT
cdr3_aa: CASSLVQGPGPQHF

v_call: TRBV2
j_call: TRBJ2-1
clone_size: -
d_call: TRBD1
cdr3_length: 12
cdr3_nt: TGTGCCAGCAACGAACGGACAGGGGGCATTTTCTTC
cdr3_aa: CASNERTGGIFF

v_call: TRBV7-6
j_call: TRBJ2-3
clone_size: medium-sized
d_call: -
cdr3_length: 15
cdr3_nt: TGTGCCAGCACCCCTGTCCAGGGCCTGGGAGATACGCAGTATTTT
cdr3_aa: CASTPVQGLGDTQYF

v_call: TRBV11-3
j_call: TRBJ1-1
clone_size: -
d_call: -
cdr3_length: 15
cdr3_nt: TGTGCCAGCAGCTTAATAGATAGGGAGGGCACTGAAGCTTTCTTT
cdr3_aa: CASSLIDREGTEAFF

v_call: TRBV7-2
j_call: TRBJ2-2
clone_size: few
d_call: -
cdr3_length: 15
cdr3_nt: TGTGCCAGCAGCCTCCCCCGCCGGGATTCGGGGGAGCTGTTTTTT
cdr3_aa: CASSLPRRDSGELFF

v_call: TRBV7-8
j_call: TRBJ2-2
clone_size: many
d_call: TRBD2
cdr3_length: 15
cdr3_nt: TGTGCCAGCAGCTCTAGCGGGGGGAACACCGGGGAGCTGTTTTTT
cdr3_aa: CASSSSGGNTGELFF

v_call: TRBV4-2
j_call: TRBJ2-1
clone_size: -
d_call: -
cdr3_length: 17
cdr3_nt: TGTGCCAGCAGCCAAGATCATGGGGGGCCGCCGTGGAATGAGCAGTTCTTC
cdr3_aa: CASSQDHGGPPWNEQFF

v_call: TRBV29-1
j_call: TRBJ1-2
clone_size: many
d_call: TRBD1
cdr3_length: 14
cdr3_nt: TGCAGCGTTGAAGGACAGGGAAGAACCTATGGCTACACCTTC
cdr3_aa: CSVEGQGRTYGYTF

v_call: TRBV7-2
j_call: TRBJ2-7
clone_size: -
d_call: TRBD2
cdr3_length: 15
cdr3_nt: TGTGCCAGCAGCCGGACTAGCGGGGGCGTCTACGAGCAGTACTTC
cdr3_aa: CASSRTSGGVYEQYF

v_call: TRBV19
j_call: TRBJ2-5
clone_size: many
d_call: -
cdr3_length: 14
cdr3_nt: TGTGCCAGTAGCGGGACTTTTCCTGAAGAGACCCAGTACTTC
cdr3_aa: CASSGTFPEETQYF

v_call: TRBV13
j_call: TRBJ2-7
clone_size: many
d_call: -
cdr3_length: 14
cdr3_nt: TGTGCCAGCAGTTCCCGGACTACACTCTACGAGCAGTACTTC
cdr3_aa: CASSSRTTLYEQYF

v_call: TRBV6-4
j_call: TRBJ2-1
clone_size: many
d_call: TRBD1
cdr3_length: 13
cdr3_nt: TGTGCCAGCAGCCCCGGGACAGTCAATGAGCAGTTCTTC
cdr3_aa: CASSPGTVNEQFF

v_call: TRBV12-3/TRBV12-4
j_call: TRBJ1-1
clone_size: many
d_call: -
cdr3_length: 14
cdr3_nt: TGTGCCAGCAGTGCCCTCAGGGGCGGGACTGAAGCTTTCTTT
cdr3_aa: CASSALRGGTEAFF

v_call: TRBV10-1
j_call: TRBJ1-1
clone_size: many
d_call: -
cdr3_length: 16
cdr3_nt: TGCGCCAGCAGTGAGGCAGGGGATGGGGCCAACACTGAAGCTTTCTTT
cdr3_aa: CASSEAGDGANTEAFF

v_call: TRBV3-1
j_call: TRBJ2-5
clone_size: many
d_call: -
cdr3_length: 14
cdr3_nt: TGTGCCAGCAGCCAAGCCGGTATACAAGAGACCCAGTACTTC
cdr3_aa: CASSQAGIQETQYF

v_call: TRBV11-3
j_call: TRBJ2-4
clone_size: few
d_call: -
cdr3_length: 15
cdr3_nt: TGTGCCAGCAGCTTAGGGGGTGTAGCCAAAAACATTCAGTACTTC
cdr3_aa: CASSLGGVAKNIQYF

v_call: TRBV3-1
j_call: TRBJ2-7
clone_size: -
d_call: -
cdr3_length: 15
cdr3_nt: TGTGCCAGCAGCCATTCCGGGGGCTCCCCCTACGAGCAGTACTTC
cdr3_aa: CASSHSGGSPYEQYF

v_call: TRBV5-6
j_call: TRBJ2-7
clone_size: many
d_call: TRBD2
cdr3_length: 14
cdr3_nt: TGTGCCAGCAGCTCCCCACAACTAGCGGTTAAGCAGTACTTC
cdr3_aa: CASSSPQLAVKQYF

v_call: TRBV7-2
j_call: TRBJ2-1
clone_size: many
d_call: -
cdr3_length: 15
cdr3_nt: TGTGCCAGCAGCTTAGGGCCAGCGGACTACAATGAGCAGTTCTTC
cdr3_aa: CASSLGPADYNEQFF

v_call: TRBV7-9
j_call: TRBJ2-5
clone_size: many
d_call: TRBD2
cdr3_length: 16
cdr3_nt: TGTGCCAGCAGCGCTCGACTAGCGGAGGTCGGAGAGACCCAGTACTTC
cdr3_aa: CASSARLAEVGETQYF

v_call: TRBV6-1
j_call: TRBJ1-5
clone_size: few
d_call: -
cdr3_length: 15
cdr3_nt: TGTGCCAGCAGTGGCAAGGGAAATAGCAATCAGCCCCAGCATTTT
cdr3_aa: CASSGKGNSNQPQHF

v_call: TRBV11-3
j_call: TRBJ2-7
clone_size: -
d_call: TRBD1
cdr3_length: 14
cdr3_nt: TGTGCCAGCAGTGGACAGGGACCGACCTACGAGCAGTACTTC
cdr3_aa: CASSGQGPTYEQYF

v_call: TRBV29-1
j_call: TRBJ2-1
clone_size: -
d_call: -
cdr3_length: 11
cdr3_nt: TGCACCTTCAATTTGGGGGATGAGCAGTTCTTC
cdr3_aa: CTFNLGDEQFF

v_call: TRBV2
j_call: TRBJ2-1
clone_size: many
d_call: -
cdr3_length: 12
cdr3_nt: TGTGCCAGCAGTGCCCGTCCCGGACAGCAGTTCTTC
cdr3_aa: CASSARPGQQFF

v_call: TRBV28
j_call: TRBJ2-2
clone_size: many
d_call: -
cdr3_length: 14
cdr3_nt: TGTGCCAGCAGTTTCTCCGGGGCCACCGGGGAGCTGTTTTTT
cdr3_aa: CASSFSGATGELFF

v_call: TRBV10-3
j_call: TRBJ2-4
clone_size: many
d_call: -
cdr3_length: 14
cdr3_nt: TGTGCCATCAGTGAGACCACTGCCAAAAACATTCAGTACTTC
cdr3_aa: CAISETTAKNIQYF

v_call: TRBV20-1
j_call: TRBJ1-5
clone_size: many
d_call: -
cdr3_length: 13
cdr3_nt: TGCAGTGCCGACCCCGGAGGCAATCAGCCCCAGCATTTT
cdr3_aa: CSADPGGNQPQHF

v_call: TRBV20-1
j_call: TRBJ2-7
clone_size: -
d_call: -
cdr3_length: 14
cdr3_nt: TGCAGTGCTTTCCCCGAGGGAGGTACCTACGAGCAGTACTTC
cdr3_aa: CSAFPEGGTYEQYF

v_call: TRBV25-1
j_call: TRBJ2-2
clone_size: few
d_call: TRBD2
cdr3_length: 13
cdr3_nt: TGTGCCAGCAGTGATCCAGCGGGAGTTGGGCTGTTTTTT
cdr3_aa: CASSDPAGVGLFF

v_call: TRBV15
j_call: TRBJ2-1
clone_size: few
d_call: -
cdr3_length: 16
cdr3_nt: TGTGCCACCAGCAGAGATCATCGGCCCACCGGTGATGAGCAGTTCTTC
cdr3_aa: CATSRDHRPTGDEQFF

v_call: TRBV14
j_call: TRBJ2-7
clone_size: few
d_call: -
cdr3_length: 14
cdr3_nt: TGTGCCAGCAGCCAAGATCTCGGCCAAGTGGCGCAGTACTTC
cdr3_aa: CASSQDLGQVAQYF

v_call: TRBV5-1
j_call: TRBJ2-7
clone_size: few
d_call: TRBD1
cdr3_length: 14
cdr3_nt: TGCGCCAGCAGCCGACAGGGCCTGGGGTACGAGCAGTACTTC
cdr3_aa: CASSRQGLGYEQYF

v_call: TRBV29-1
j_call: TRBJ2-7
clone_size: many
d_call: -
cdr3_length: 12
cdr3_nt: TGCAGCGTTGTAGGGGTTGTCGACGAGCAGTACTTC
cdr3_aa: CSVVGVVDEQYF

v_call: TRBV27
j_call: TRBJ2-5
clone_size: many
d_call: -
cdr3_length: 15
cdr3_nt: TGTGCCAGCAGTTTCACAAACGGGGGGCGGGAGACCCAGTACTTC
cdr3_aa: CASSFTNGGRETQYF

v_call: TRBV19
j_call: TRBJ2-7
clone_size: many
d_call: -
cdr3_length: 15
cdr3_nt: TGTGCCAGTAGGCCCGCCAGGGGTGCAACCTACGAGCAGTACTTC
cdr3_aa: CASRPARGATYEQYF

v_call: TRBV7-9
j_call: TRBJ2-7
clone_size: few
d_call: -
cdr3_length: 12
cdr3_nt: TGTGCCAGCAGTATCAGGGGATACGAGCAGTACTTC
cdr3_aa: CASSIRGYEQYF